These 32 T cell receptor beta chains originate from one sample sequenced in a study of Graves' ophthalmopathy and Graves' hyperthyroidism. Beta-chain TCR CDR3 regions were amplified from RNA transcripts. First-round RT-PCR used HTBI primers; second-round multiplex PCR followed. TCRdb itself ran the multiplex PCR reads through MiXCR, one entry per CDR3 protein. The table lists about 1.1 million distinct CDR3 sequences, about 35% of them singletons. Sequenced sample: peripheral blood or thyroid tissue (not recorded which). These receptors originate from an adult man with Graves' hyperthyroidism.

CDR3 protein: CAISEREAFF. CDR3 bases: TGTGCCATCAGTGAGAGGGAAGCTTTCTTT. This chain joins TRBV10-3 and TRBJ1-1; D gene ambiguous. V shed 2 bases and J shed 8 bases, with 3 bases lying between them. This CDR3 has 10 amino acids. Germline V lookup: CDR1 ENHRY, CDR2 SYGVKD.

This clonotype was seen more than once but under ten times. The chain combines TRBV2 with TRBJ1-5; D possibly corresponds to TRBD1 (5 bases). The length of the CDR3 is 16 residues. The germline CDR1 and CDR2 sequences are SNHLY and FYNNEI. V gave up 4 bases and J gave up 1 base, with 14 bases separating them. CDR3 protein: CASSVMGGQSNQPQHF. In nucleotides, the CDR3 is TGTGCCAGCAGTGTGATGGGGGGTCAAAGCAATCAGCCCCAGCATTTT. Full variable domain (missing parts from reference TRBV2 and TRBJ1-5): EPEVTQTPSHQVTQMGQEVILRCVPISNHLYFYWYRQILGQKVEFLVSFYNNEISEKSEIFDDQFSVERPDGSNFTLKIRSTKLEDSAMYFCASSVMGGQSNQPQHFGDGTRLSIL.

This clonotype occurred once. The chain is built from TRBV12-3 or TRBV12-4 and TRBJ2-7; TRBD1 matches 9 bases. V lost 6 bases, J lost 4 bases, and 16 bases stayed unmatched. CDR3 size: 17 residues. CDR3 coding DNA: TGTGCCAGCAGCAGGGACAGGGTAGACTCAAGACCTTACGAGCAGTACTTC. Amino acid sequence: CASSRDRVDSRPYEQYF.

This clonotype was seen ten or more times. The rearrangement links TRBV7-9 to TRBJ2-7; a weak D match, TRBD1 (6 bases). The CDR3 loop spans 12 amino acids. Germline loops: CDR1 SEHNR, CDR2 FQNEAQ (reference sequence). The germline V and J ends were trimmed by 10 bases and 2 bases, with 12 bases remaining between them. CDR3 coding DNA: TGTGCCACCGCACAGGGAACCTACGAGCAGTACTTC. This translates into CATAQGTYEQYF.

The rearrangement joins TRBV24-1 to TRBJ2-5; D might be TRBD1 or TRBD2, each matching 5 bases. V gave up 5 bases and J gave up 1 base, with 13 bases separating them. The CDR3 covers 15 residues. Germline values: CDR1 KGHDR, CDR2 SFDVKD. CDR3 region: CATSAPGTLQETQYF. CDR3 DNA sequence: TGTGCCACCAGTGCCCCAGGGACCCTCCAAGAGACCCAGTACTTC.

To note about this clonotype: Germline is not matched at one junction end, which may reflect a read error. The chain combines TRBV12-3 or TRBV12-4 with TRBJ2-7, with a possible D match to TRBD2 (6 bases). The CDR3 runs to 12 residues. The DNA for the CDR3 is TGTGCCGGCAGTCCCGGGTTGGGGGGACAGTACTTC. It is translated as CAGSPGLGGQYF.

The V call is TRBV10-3, the J call TRBJ1-2; D not resolved. V was shortened by 10 bases and J by 6 bases, with 30 bases between the two germline ends. The CDR3 is 17 amino acids. Germline CDR1 reads ENHRY; CDR2 reads SYGVKD. The CDR3 DNA reads as TGTGCCAGTATCAGACCAGGACTTTTTGGAAGTGGCAATGGCTACACCTTC. Translated, it gives CASIRPGLFGSGNGYTF.

As regards this clonotype: In this CDR3 the conserved last residue, phenylalanine or tryptophan, is missing, so a read error is likely. J is TRBJ2-7 and V is TRBV12-3 or TRBV12-4; tentatively, D is TRBD2 (6 bases). The CDR3 loop spans 15 amino acids. Trimming stripped 4 bases from V and 5 bases from J, with 18 bases between. The CDR3 protein is CASSSAGKGRDEQYL. DNA for the CDR3: TGTGCCAGCAGTTCGGCGGGGAAGGGCCGCGACGAGCAGTACCTC.

About this clonotype itself: Given a much more abundant clone one base away, this may be a read error. The chain joins TRBV5-1 to TRBJ1-6; D possibly corresponds to TRBD1 (5 bases). Per the germline V gene, CDR1 is SGHRS and CDR2 is YFSETQ. CDR3 size: 16 residues. The CDR3 loop reads CASSKDMSSYNPPLHF. CDR3 nucleotide sequence: TGTGCCAGCAGCAAGGACATGAGCTCCTATAATCCACCCCTCCACTTT.

In its sample, this clonotype was seen a few times. The chain recombines TRBV12-3 or TRBV12-4 with TRBJ2-7; tentatively, D is TRBD2 (6 bases). The length of the CDR3 is 13 residues. Trimming left V 5 bases short and J 5 bases short, with 13 bases between. CDR3 sequence reads: CASSSSGVDEQYF. In DNA, the CDR3 is TGTGCCAGCAGTAGCTCGGGAGTGGACGAGCAGTACTTC.

This clonotype was counted only a few times. This rearrangement joins TRBV19 to TRBJ2-2; D assignment may be TRBD1 or TRBD2 (5 bases each). The CDR3 sequence is 15 residues long. Germline assignment: CDR1 LNHDA and CDR2 SQIVND (reference sequence). Trimming pared 5 bases from V and 6 bases from J, leaving 16 bases between. The CDR3, as DNA: TGTGCCAGTAGTTCCAGGGTTGTCGGGGCCGGGGAGCTGTTTTTT. Protein product: CASSSRVVGAGELFF.

There are many counts of this clonotype. This chain joins TRBV7-2 and TRBJ2-7; either TRBD1 or TRBD2 may fit D (5 bases each). The CDR3 sequence is 13 residues long. Germline V CDR1 and CDR2: SGHTA, FQGNSA. V dropped 1 base and J dropped 5 bases, with 9 bases sitting between them. As DNA, the CDR3 is TGTGCCAGCAGCTTAGTTCGAGGGGACGAGCAGTACTTC. It encodes CASSLVRGDEQYF. Together with reference TRBV7-2 and TRBJ2-7, the CDR3 gives the full variable domain: GAGVSQSPSNKVTEKGKDVELRCDPISGHTALYWYRQSLGQGLEFLIYFQGNSAPDKSGLPSDRFSAERTGGSVSTLTIQRTQQEDSAVYLCASSLVRGDEQYFGPGTRLTVT.

This clonotype was counted between two and nine times. The chain links TRBV12-3 or TRBV12-4 to TRBJ1-4; D gene uncertain. V lost 7 bases and J 4 bases, leaving 4 bases between the germline ends. The CDR3 is 11 residues long. CDR3 in DNA: TGTGCCAGCACCTTTAATGAAAAACTGTTTTTT. Translated, it gives CASTFNEKLFF.

The chain employs TRBV15 and TRBJ1-5; D not resolved. Germline assignment: CDR1 LNHNV and CDR2 YYDKDF (reference sequence). V lost 0 bases and J lost 7, with 13 bases in between. The CDR3 covers 15 residues. CDR3 DNA sequence: TGTGCCACCAGCAGAGATTCGGGGTACGGGCAGCCCCAGCATTTT. It is translated as CATSRDSGYGQPQHF.

To note about this clonotype: A much larger clone differs by one base, so this may be a read error. The chain joins TRBV6-1 to TRBJ1-3; no reliable D call. Germline CDR1 reads MNHNS; CDR2 reads SASEGT. The CDR3 runs to 15 residues. V gave up 6 bases and J gave up 1 base, with 13 bases separating them. CDR3 region: CASRAAERSGNTIYF. CDR3 sequence (DNA): TGTGCCAGCAGGGCGGCTGAGCGTTCTGGAAACACCATATATTTT.

On this clonotype: Because the CDR3 is missing its conserved closing phenylalanine or tryptophan, this is likely a read error. It is unclear where the CDR3 begins or ends on the DNA, so no DNA is shown, and the CDR3 is as TCRdb lists it. The gene calls are TRBV2 and TRBJ2-6; the table's D call, TRBD1, was not checked against the DNA. CDR1 is SNHLY, CDR2 FYNNEI, per germline. From its first to its last residue, the CDR3 has 11 amino acids. The CDR3: CASSVLAAPNT.

The sample holds a few counts of this clonotype. V gene TRBV7-3 combines with J gene TRBJ2-7; TRBD1 might be the D (6 bases). The CDR3 covers 14 residues. CDR1 and CDR2 (germline): SGHTA, FQGTGA. Trimming took off 6 bases at V and 1 base at J, with 13 bases between the two ends. The CDR3 region is CASSALTGSYEQYF. For the CDR3, the DNA is TGTGCCAGCAGTGCACTGACAGGTTCCTACGAGCAGTACTTC.

J is TRBJ2-2 and V is TRBV4-3; D uncertain. The CDR3 loop spans 14 amino acids. Germline V lookup: CDR1 LGHNA, CDR2 YSLEER. Trimming pared 0 bases from V and 5 bases from J, leaving 7 bases between. CDR3 region: CASSQDIVTGELFF. The CDR3 region has the DNA TGCGCCAGCAGCCAAGATATCGTTACCGGGGAGCTGTTTTTT.

The chain links TRBV29-1 to TRBJ1-2; the D is unclear. The germline V gene encodes CDR1 SQVTM and CDR2 ANQGSEA. The CDR3 is 13 residues long. V shed 0 bases and J shed 6 bases, with 11 bases lying between them. In DNA form, the CDR3 reads TGCAGCGTTGAAGAGTCGACGATACATGGCTACACCTTC. Amino acids: CSVEESTIHGYTF.

The chain uses TRBV7-9 and TRBJ2-5, with D possibly being TRBD1 or TRBD2 (5 bases each). The ends were cut back, 7 bases at V and 6 bases at J, with 18 bases in the middle. CDR1 SEHNR and CDR2 FQNEAQ come from the germline V gene (reference sequence). The CDR3 consists of 14 residues. The CDR3 DNA is TGTGCCAGCAAGAGGGTAGGGGCCGGAAAGACCCAGTACTTC. Protein product: CASKRVGAGKTQYF.

This clonotype was picked up many times. The gene calls are TRBV19 and TRBJ1-1; TRBD1 agrees at 7 bases. Germline CDR1 and CDR2: LNHDA and SQIVND (reference sequence). The CDR3 runs 14 residues. Trimming took 2 bases from V and 5 from J; bases not matched to a gene: 5. CDR3: CASSIKGRGTEAFF. The CDR3 nucleotides read TGTGCCAGTAGTATAAAAGGCAGGGGGACTGAAGCTTTCTTT. Together with reference TRBV19 and TRBJ1-1, the CDR3 gives the full variable domain: DGGITQSPKYLFRKEGQNVTLSCEQNLNHDAMYWYRQDPGQGLRLIYYSQIVNDFQKGDIAEGYSVSREKKESFPLTVTSAQKNPTAFYLCASSIKGRGTEAFFGQGTRLTVV.

This clonotype was seen more than once but under ten times. V usage is TRBV20-1 and J usage is TRBJ2-5; 8 nucleotides align to TRBD1. Germline trimming cut 3 bases from V and 8 bases from J; bases unmatched to any gene: 17. Germline assignment: CDR1 DFQATT and CDR2 SNEGSKA (reference sequence). The CDR3 is 16 residues long. CDR3 nucleotides: TGCAGTGCTAGCCTACCCAGGGAGGACAGGGAAAAAACCCAGTACTTC. It specifies CSASLPREDREKTQYF.

The V gene is TRBV29-1, the J gene TRBJ2-5, with 10 bases aligning to TRBD1. After removal of 8 bases from V and 4 bases from J, the junction contained 10 bases not matched to a gene. Germline V gives CDR1 SQVTM, CDR2 ANQGSEA. The CDR3 is 14 residues long. CDR3 in amino acids: CSLDWGQGRETQYF. The CDR3 coding sequence is TGCAGCTTAGACTGGGGACAGGGGCGAGAGACCCAGTACTTC.

This clonotype was seen ten or more times. V is TRBV10-3 and J is TRBJ1-1; 7 nucleotides agree with TRBD1. The V gene end was trimmed by 2 bases and the J gene end by 5 bases; junction bases not matched to a gene: 2. The CDR3 length is 13 residues. Germline-derived CDR1 and CDR2 are ENHRY and SYGVKD. As DNA, the CDR3 is TGTGCCATCAGTGAGATCAGGGGGACTGAAGCTTTCTTT. It encodes CAISEIRGTEAFF.

This clonotype was recorded many times. J is TRBJ1-5 and V is TRBV2, with D maybe TRBD1 (5 bases). The CDR3 spans 13 residues. Trimming took 5 bases from V and 6 from J, leaving 11 bases between them. Looked up from germline, CDR1 is SNHLY and CDR2 is FYNNEI. The DNA of the CDR3 is TGTGCCAGCAGTAGCTACCAGGGTCAGCCCCAGCATTTT. It yields the protein CASSSYQGQPQHF.

Comment on this clonotype: This may be a read error: a much more frequent sequence differs by one nucleotide. This sequence joins TRBV2 and TRBJ2-7; possibly TRBD1 for D (6 bases). The CDR3 sequence is 14 residues long. V gave up 7 bases and J gave up 6 bases, with 19 bases separating them. CDR1 is SNHLY, CDR2 FYNNEI, per germline. CDR3 nucleotides: TGTGCCAGCAAGGTCACAGGGCTTTTCTCCGAGCAGTACTTC. This sequence encodes CASKVTGLFSEQYF.

This clonotype has a handful of counts. The chain has TRBV28 and TRBJ2-7; TRBD1 matches at 8 bases. V was clipped by 5 bases and J by 3 bases; unmatched bases: 6. This CDR3 comprises 14 residues. Per the germline V gene, CDR1 is MDHEN and CDR2 is SYDVKM. CDR3 sequence (DNA): TGTGCCAGCAGTGCGCCAGGGGGCGACTACGAGCAGTACTTC. This sequence encodes CASSAPGGDYEQYF. The variable domain in full, with the rest retrieved from reference TRBV28 and TRBJ2-7, is DVKVTQSSRYLVKRTGEKVFLECVQDMDHENMFWYRQDPGLGLRLIYFSYDVKMKEKGDIPEGYSVSREKKERFSLILESASTNQTSMYLCASSAPGGDYEQYFGPGTRLTVT.

This chain uses TRBV7-2 with TRBJ1-6; 7 nucleotides line up with TRBD1. CDR1 is SGHTA and CDR2 is FQGNSA in the germline V gene. V was pared by 5 bases and J by 11 bases, with 12 bases of the junction left unmatched. The CDR3 is made up of 15 amino acids. The CDR3 here is CASSVTTGTNAPLHF. The CDR3, as DNA: TGTGCCAGCAGCGTAACGACAGGGACGAACGCACCCCTCCACTTT.

The CDR3, as DNA: TGTGCTTACGAGGTTGGGTTCGCTGAAGCTTTCTTT. It encodes CAYEVGFAEAFF. The chain links TRBV30 to TRBJ1-1, with D uncertain. This CDR3 region has 12 residues. The germline V gene has CDR1 GTSNPN and CDR2 SVGIG (reference sequence).

The chain couples TRBV7-3 to TRBJ2-2, with 7 positions matching TRBD1. Germline trimming cut 4 bases from V and 5 bases from J; bases unmatched to any gene: 10. The CDR3 is 16 amino acids. Germline V gives CDR1 SGHTA, CDR2 FQGTGA. CDR3 loop: CASSSPSGGDTGELFF. In DNA form, the CDR3 reads TGTGCCAGCAGCTCCCCCTCAGGGGGTGATACCGGGGAGCTGTTTTTT. The full variable domain, completed using reference TRBV7-3 and TRBJ2-2, is GAGVSQTPSNKVTEKGKYVELRCDPISGHTALYWYRQSLGQGPEFLIYFQGTGAADDSGLPNDRFFAVRPEGSVSTLKIQRTERGDSAVYLCASSSPSGGDTGELFFGEGSRLTVL.

Written as DNA, the CDR3 is TGTGCCAGCAGCTTAGCCGCAGGGGGCAATGGCTACACCTTC. This sequence encodes CASSLAAGGNGYTF. The V and J genes are TRBV7-2 and TRBJ1-2, with TRBD1 matching over 8 bases. V shed 0 bases, J shed 6 bases, and the junction held 3 bases outside the gene matches. CDR1 is SGHTA and CDR2 is FQGNSA in the germline V gene. This CDR3 has 14 residues.

This clonotype was recorded at least ten times. The gene calls are TRBV19 and TRBJ1-5; no definite D call. The CDR3 contains 12 residues. Trimming took off 8 bases at V and 7 bases at J, with 12 bases between the two ends. Germline CDR1 reads LNHDA; CDR2 reads SQIVND (reference sequence). The CDR3 nucleotides read TGTGCCAGTTCCGATTATATCCAGCCCCAGCATTTT. Protein product: CASSDYIQPQHF.